This record concerns one T cell receptor beta chain sequence. Its antigen is not yet known. No base quality information exists; no much larger clone differs at one position. The sample was run on an Illumina HiSeq 1500. TCRdb handled the public reads itself, with Q25 trimming in fastp and clone calling in MiXCR, and kept productive beta chains. Identical CDR3 proteins give one entry, which carries the most common genes and DNA. For this sample the table gives about 920,000 distinct CDR3 sequences, of which less than 40% were detected only once. Around 15% of the sample comes from the top ten. These data belong to a study of T cell repertoires in cytomegalovirus infection (dated by TCRdb to about 2019). The study in broad terms: Recently identified HLA-C-restricted CMV epitopes, whose presentation resists viral immunomodulation, were targeted by peptide stimulations together with well-studied HLA-B-restricted epitopes. Because public TCR beta signatures pointed to carriage of CMV infection together with the matching HLA type, the HLA type of each donor mattered for the analysis.

The intended sense of this specimen's treatment or condition label: in vitro stimulation with specific CMV peptide epitopes to enrich CMV-specific T cells. From a lookup of the germline V gene, CDR1 and CDR2 are SQVTM and ANQGSEA. The CDR3 starts with the cysteine, ends with the phenylalanine, and has 12 residues. CDR3 DNA is the only sequence kept; it has 36 bases, read in frame from the first base. V loses 2 bases, J loses 7 bases, and the germline ends lie 12 bases apart. The paper's findings and limits, for the study overall: Cumulative frequency of public TCR beta family members discriminated carriers of CMV infection plus the relevant HLA type in this cohort and an independent 352-donor cohort. The ex vivo response was dominated by HLA-C-restricted CMV-specific TCR beta clonotypes, which also provided the single most frequent clonotype in two of eight donors.

The V and J genes are TRBV29-1 and TRBJ2-7; no confident D gene assignment can be made. The sample here was cultured CD8+ T cells from PBMCs, taken from culture after CMV antigen stimulation. The TCR comes from a human donor in good health (CMV status not recorded). Some clones in this sample may be carry-over from other donors' samples. Here the CDR3 is given as CSVERQLGEQYF. In nucleotide form, the sequence is TGCAGCGTTGAACGTCAACTTGGGGAGCAGTACTTC.